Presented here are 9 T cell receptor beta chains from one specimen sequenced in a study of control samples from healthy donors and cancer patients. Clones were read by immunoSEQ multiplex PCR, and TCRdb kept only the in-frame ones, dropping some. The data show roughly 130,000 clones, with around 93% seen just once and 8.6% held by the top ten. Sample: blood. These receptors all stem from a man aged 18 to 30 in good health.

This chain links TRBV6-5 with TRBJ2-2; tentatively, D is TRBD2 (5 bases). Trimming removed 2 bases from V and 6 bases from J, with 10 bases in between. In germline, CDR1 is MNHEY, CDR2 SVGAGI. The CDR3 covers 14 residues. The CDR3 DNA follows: TGTGCCAGCAGTTACAGGCATAGCGCCGGGGAGCTGTTTTTT. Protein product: CASSYRHSAGELFF.

CDR3 coding DNA: TGTGCCAGCAGCCAACTGGACAGGGGGGAAAACGAGCAGTACTTC. Translation gives CASSQLDRGENEQYF. This chain links TRBV5-6 with TRBJ2-7, with 10 positions matching TRBD1. Looked up from germline, CDR1 is SGHDT and CDR2 is YYEEEE. The J segment lost 5 bases and the V segment lost 4 bases, leaving 9 bases of the junction unmatched. This CDR3 contains 15 residues.

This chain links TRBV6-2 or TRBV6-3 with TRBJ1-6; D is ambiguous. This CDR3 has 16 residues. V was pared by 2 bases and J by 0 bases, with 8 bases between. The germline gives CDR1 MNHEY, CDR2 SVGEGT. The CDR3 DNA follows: TGTGCCAGCAGTTACGTGGTCAGCTCCTATAATTCACCCCTCCACTTT. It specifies CASSYVVSSYNSPLHF.

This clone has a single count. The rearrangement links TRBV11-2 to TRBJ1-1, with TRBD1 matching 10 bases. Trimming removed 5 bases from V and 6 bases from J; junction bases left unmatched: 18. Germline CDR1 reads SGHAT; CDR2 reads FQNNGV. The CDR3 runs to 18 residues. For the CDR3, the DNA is TGTGCCAGCAGCGGAAACCGCCGGTGGACAGGGGGACAAGCTGAAGCTTTCTTT. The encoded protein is CASSGNRRWTGGQAEAFF.

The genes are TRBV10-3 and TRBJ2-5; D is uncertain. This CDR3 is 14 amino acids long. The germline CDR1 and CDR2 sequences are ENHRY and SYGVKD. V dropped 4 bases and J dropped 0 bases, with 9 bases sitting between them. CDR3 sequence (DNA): TGTGCCATCAGTGTCTGGGGAAACCAAGAGACCCAGTACTTC. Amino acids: CAISVWGNQETQYF.

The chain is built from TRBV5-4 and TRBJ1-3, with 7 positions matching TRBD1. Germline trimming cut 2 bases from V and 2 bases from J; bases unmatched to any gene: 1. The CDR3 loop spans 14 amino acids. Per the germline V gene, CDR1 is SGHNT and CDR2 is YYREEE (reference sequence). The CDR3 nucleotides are TGTGCCAGCAGCTTACAGGGGCCTGGAAACACCATATATTTT. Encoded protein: CASSLQGPGNTIYF.

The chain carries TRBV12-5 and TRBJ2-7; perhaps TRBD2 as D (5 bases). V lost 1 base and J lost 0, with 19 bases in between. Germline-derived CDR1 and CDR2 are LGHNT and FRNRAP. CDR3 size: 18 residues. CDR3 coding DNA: TGTGCTAGTGGTTTGGCGGCGGCGGCCGGGGAAAGCTCCTACGAGCAGTACTTC. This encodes CASGLAAAAGESSYEQYF.

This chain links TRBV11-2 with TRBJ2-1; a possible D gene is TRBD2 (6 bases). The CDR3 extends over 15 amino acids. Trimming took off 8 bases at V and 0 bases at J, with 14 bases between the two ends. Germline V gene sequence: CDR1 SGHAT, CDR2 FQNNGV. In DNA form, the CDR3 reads TGTGCCAGCTCCTATCGGGGGTTCTCCTACAATGAGCAGTTCTTC. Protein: CASSYRGFSYNEQFF.

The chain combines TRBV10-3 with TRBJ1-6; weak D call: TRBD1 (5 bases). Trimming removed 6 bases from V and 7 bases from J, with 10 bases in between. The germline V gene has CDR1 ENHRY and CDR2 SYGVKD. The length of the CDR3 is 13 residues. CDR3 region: CAISQGANSPLHF. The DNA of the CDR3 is TGTGCCATCAGCCAGGGCGCAAATTCACCCCTCCACTTT.